A single sample gave rise to the 21 T cell receptor beta chains below, sequenced in a study of blood T cell repertoires in COVID-19. Using immunoSEQ multiplex PCR, the repertoire was profiled, and TCRdb retains in-frame clones only, with some absent. This sample carries 200,000 to 300,000 clones, 81% of them seen once, and the ten largest clones take roughly 8%. The material sequenced was peripheral blood. These receptor sequences come from a woman older than 75 with COVID-19, enrolled during active disease.

The V call is TRBV28, the J call TRBJ1-3, with a tentative D call TRBD1 (6 bases). The CDR3 is made up of 15 amino acids. The V end was cut by 3 bases, the J end by 0 bases, with 9 bases between. The V gene's germline CDR1 is MDHEN and CDR2 SYDVKM. CDR3 sequence reads: CASSFRTVSGNTIYF. The CDR3 DNA sequence: TGTGCCAGCAGTTTTCGGACAGTCTCTGGAAACACCATATATTTT.

The rearrangement joins TRBV7-2 to TRBJ2-1; D call uncertain. V was cut by 8 bases and J by 8 bases, with 22 bases left in between. CDR3 length equals 15 residues. Germline values: CDR1 SGHTA, CDR2 FQGNSA. CDR3: CASDPGGSSLDEQFF. In DNA, the CDR3 is TGTGCCAGCGACCCTGGCGGATCCTCTTTGGATGAGCAGTTCTTC.

In this sample, this clone turned up once. The rearrangement links TRBV30 to TRBJ2-5; D might be TRBD1 (5 bases). Germline V gene lookup returns CDR1 GTSNPN and CDR2 SVGIG (reference sequence). Trimming cost V 3 bases and J 4 bases, with 12 bases left between them. The CDR3 sequence is 13 residues long. CDR3 sequence reads: CAWRPGKVETQYF. DNA for the CDR3: TGTGCCTGGAGGCCAGGGAAAGTAGAGACCCAGTACTTC. The variable domain in full, completed from reference TRBV30 and TRBJ2-5, reads SQTIHQWPATLVQPVGSPLSLECTVEGTSNPNLYWYRQAAGRGLQLLFYSVGIGQISSEVPQNLSASRPQDRQFILSSKKLLLSDSGFYLCAWRPGKVETQYFGPGTRLLVL.

The V call is TRBV18, the J call TRBJ2-1; 9 bases align to TRBD1. The junction had 7 bases not matched to a gene; V was cut back by 6 bases and J by 7 bases. This CDR3 has 14 amino acids. Per germline, CDR1 KGHSH and CDR2 LQKENI. CDR3 DNA: TGTGCCAGCTCCCACGACAGGGGGGATAATGAGCAGTTCTTC. As protein: CASSHDRGDNEQFF. Together with reference TRBV18 and TRBJ2-1, the CDR3 gives the full variable domain: NAGVMQNPRHLVRRRGQEARLRCSPMKGHSHVYWYRQLPEEGLKFMVYLQKENIIDESGMPKERFSAEFPKEGPSILRIQQVVRGDSAAYFCASSHDRGDNEQFFGPGTRLTVL.

The count of this clone is one. The chain links TRBV25-1 to TRBJ2-5, with 7 bases that match TRBD1. Germline trimming cut 2 bases from V and 2 bases from J; bases unmatched to any gene: 8. CDR1 and CDR2 from the germline V gene are MGHDK and SYGVNS. The CDR3 consists of 16 residues. In DNA form, the CDR3 reads TGTGCCAGCAGTGAACGGTCAGGGGGAGAGCAAGAGACCCAGTACTTC. Residues: CASSERSGGEQETQYF.

The chain is built from TRBV27 and TRBJ1-5; no definite D call. The CDR3 covers 12 residues. CDR1 and CDR2 (germline): MNHEY, SMNVEV (reference sequence). V was clipped by 3 bases and J by 7 bases, with 7 bases between them. CDR3 bases: TGTGCCAGCAGTTTTTCGGGGCAGCCCCAGCATTTT. Translated, it gives CASSFSGQPQHF.

V usage is TRBV30 and J usage is TRBJ1-2; a possible D gene is TRBD1 (6 bases). Trimming removed 4 bases at V and 5 bases at J, with 20 bases between. Germline loops: CDR1 GTSNPN, CDR2 SVGIG (reference sequence). CDR3 length equals 15 residues. The CDR3 nucleotides are TGTGCCTGGACCCGAACAGGGAAATCATCATATGGCTACACCTTC. Its protein is CAWTRTGKSSYGYTF. The full variable domain, its missing parts supplied by reference TRBV30 and TRBJ1-2, is SQTIHQWPATLVQPVGSPLSLECTVEGTSNPNLYWYRQAAGRGLQLLFYSVGIGQISSEVPQNLSASRPQDRQFILSSKKLLLSDSGFYLCAWTRTGKSSYGYTFGSGTRLTVV.

V usage is TRBV19 and J usage is TRBJ1-4, with 7 bases matching TRBD1. CDR3 length: 15 residues. Germline V gene data show CDR1 as LNHDA and CDR2 as SQIVND (reference sequence). V shed 4 bases and J 4 bases; nucleotides not matched to a gene: 6. The CDR3 is CASSTPGQYNEKLFF. The CDR3 region has the DNA TGTGCCAGTAGTACGCCGGGACAGTATAATGAAAAACTGTTTTTT.

This chain connects TRBV20-1 to TRBJ2-7; TRBD2 might be the D (6 bases). From germline, CDR1 is DFQATT and CDR2 SNEGSKA (reference sequence). The CDR3 sequence is 11 residues long. V was clipped by 1 base and J by 9 bases, with 10 bases between them. CDR3 nucleotide sequence: TGCAGTGCTAGAGGGGCAGCGGGGCAGTACTTC. This sequence encodes CSARGAAGQYF.

The chain uses TRBV3-1 (or the pseudogene TRBV3-2) and TRBJ2-3; 9 nucleotides agree with TRBD2. V gave up 1 base and J gave up 2 bases; unmatched junction bases: 4. Germline V gene lookup returns CDR1 LGHDT and CDR2 YNNKEL (reference sequence). This CDR3 region has 16 residues. The CDR3 DNA reads TGTGCCAGCAGCCAAGCAAGCGGGAGGCCCACAGATACGCAGTATTTT. It specifies CASSQASGRPTDTQYF.

The CDR3 bases are TGCGCCAGCAGTGCAACAGATACGCAGTATTTT. It yields the protein CASSATDTQYF. V is TRBV10-1 and J is TRBJ2-3; D call uncertain. Trimming pared 4 bases from V and 3 bases from J, leaving 2 bases between. Germline CDR1 WNHNN, CDR2 SYGVQD (reference sequence). This CDR3 is 11 amino acids long.

The genes are TRBV6-1 and TRBJ1-1; D gene uncertain. Germline V lookup: CDR1 MNHNS, CDR2 SASEGT. Deletions cut 2 bases from V and 11 bases from J, with 15 bases between. This CDR3 is 13 amino acids long. The CDR3 spells CASSESGQEAAFF. The CDR3, as DNA: TGTGCCAGCAGTGAATCGGGTCAAGAGGCCGCTTTCTTT.

A note on this clone: Other DNA sequences of this sample code for an identical CDR3. The gene calls are TRBV5-1 and TRBJ2-5; D is unclear. The CDR3 runs 13 residues. Trimming shortened V by 0 bases and J by 5 bases, and 8 bases separated the two germline ends. Germline CDR1 and CDR2: SGHRS and YFSETQ. CDR3 nucleotide sequence: TGCGCCAGCAGCTTGGGCGGTGGGGAGACCCAGTACTTC. This encodes CASSLGGGETQYF.

This clone appeared a few times. The chain combines TRBV20-1 with TRBJ2-3, with 8 bases aligning to TRBD2. This CDR3 region has 15 residues. V lost 3 bases and J lost 2; bases outside the gene matches: 7. Germline V lookup: CDR1 DFQATT, CDR2 SNEGSKA (reference sequence). The CDR3 protein is CSASWSRGVTDTQYF. The CDR3 nucleotides are TGCAGTGCTAGTTGGTCGCGGGGGGTCACAGATACGCAGTATTTT.

The chain carries TRBV29-1 and TRBJ1-1; 7 positions agree with TRBD1. Looked up from germline, CDR1 is SQVTM and CDR2 is ANQGSEA. V lost 5 bases and J lost 11; bases outside the gene matches: 14. The CDR3 contains 13 residues. For the CDR3, the DNA is TGCAGCGTTACGAATAAACAGGGGATTGGGGCTTTCTTT. Its translation: CSVTNKQGIGAFF.

This rearrangement joins TRBV9 to TRBJ2-7; 8 nucleotides line up with TRBD1. Germline-derived CDR1 and CDR2 are SGDLS and YYNGEE. The length of the CDR3 is 15 residues. V lost 5 bases and J lost 2; bases outside the gene matches: 9. CDR3 nucleotides: TGTGCCAGCAGTCGTACCGACAGGGGCACCTACGAGCAGTACTTC. This translates into CASSRTDRGTYEQYF.

The chain combines TRBV29-1 with TRBJ1-1, with a weak D call TRBD1 (5 bases). Germline assignment: CDR1 SQVTM and CDR2 ANQGSEA. CDR3 length: 15 amino acids. V shed 1 base and J shed 5 bases, with 17 bases lying between them. DNA of the CDR3: TGCAGCGTTGAAGGCCCCTCTGAGGAGGGGACTGAAGCTTTCTTT. It translates to CSVEGPSEEGTEAFF.

This chain connects TRBV7-2 to TRBJ2-2; 7 bases are a match to TRBD1. The CDR3 spans 16 residues. Trimming took 4 bases from V and 4 from J; bases not matched to a gene: 9. Germline-derived CDR1 and CDR2 are SGHTA and FQGNSA. CDR3 protein: CASSSHRGRGTGELFF. As DNA, the CDR3 is TGTGCCAGCAGCTCCCACAGGGGTAGGGGCACCGGGGAGCTGTTTTTT. Together with reference TRBV7-2 and TRBJ2-2, the CDR3 gives the full variable domain: GAGVSQSPSNKVTEKGKDVELRCDPISGHTALYWYRQSLGQGLEFLIYFQGNSAPDKSGLPSDRFSAERTGGSVSTLTIQRTQQEDSAVYLCASSSHRGRGTGELFFGEGSRLTVL.

A note on this clone: This same CDR3 is encoded by further DNA sequences in the sample. The chain recombines TRBV28 with TRBJ1-2; D call uncertain. Trimming cost V 6 bases and J 3 bases, with 5 bases left between them. The germline CDR1 and CDR2 sequences are MDHEN and SYDVKM. The CDR3 sequence is 11 residues long. The CDR3 DNA reads as TGTGCCAGCAGCCCGGACTATGGCTACACCTTC. It codes for CASSPDYGYTF.

The rearrangement joins TRBV11-3 to TRBJ2-1; 7 bases map to TRBD2. Germline CDR1 SGHNT, CDR2 YENEEA. The CDR3 spans 15 residues. V was clipped by 3 bases and J by 2 bases; unmatched bases: 4. The CDR3 nucleotides are TGTGCCAGCAGCTTTAGCGCGGGAGCCTACAATGAGCAGTTCTTC. Protein sequence: CASSFSAGAYNEQFF.

The V gene is TRBV27, the J gene TRBJ2-7; TRBD1 matches 7 bases. V dropped 4 bases and J dropped 0; count of bases not matched to a gene: 6. Germline V gene data show CDR1 as MNHEY and CDR2 as SMNVEV (reference sequence). This CDR3 spans 15 amino acids. Written as DNA, the CDR3 is TGTGCCAGCAGTTCCGGGACAGTCCTCTCCTACGAGCAGTACTTC. It is translated as CASSSGTVLSYEQYF.